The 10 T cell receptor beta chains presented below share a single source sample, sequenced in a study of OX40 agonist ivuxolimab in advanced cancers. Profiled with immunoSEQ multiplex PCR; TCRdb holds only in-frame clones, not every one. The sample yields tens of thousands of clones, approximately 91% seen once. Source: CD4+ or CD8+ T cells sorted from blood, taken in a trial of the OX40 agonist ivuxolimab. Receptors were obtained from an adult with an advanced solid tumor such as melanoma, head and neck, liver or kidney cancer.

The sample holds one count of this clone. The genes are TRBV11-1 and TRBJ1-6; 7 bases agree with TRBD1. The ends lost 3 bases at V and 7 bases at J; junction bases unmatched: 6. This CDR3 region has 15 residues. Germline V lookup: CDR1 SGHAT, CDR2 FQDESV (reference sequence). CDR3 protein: CASSFGQEGNSPLHF. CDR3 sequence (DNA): TGTGCCAGCAGCTTCGGACAGGAGGGAAATTCACCCCTCCACTTT.

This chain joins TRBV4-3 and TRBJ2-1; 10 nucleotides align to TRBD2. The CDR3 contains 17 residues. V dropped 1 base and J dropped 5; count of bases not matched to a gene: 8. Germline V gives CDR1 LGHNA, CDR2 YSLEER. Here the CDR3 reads CASSQVSSGSLHNEQFF. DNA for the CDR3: TGCGCCAGCAGCCAAGTGTCTAGCGGGAGCTTGCACAATGAGCAGTTCTTC.

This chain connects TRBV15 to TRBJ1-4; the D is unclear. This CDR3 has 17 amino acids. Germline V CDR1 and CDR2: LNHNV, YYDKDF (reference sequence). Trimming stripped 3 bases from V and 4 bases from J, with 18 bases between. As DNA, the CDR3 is TGTGCCACCAGCAGGGCACCGCGGGCAGGCTATAATGAAAAACTGTTTTTT. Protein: CATSRAPRAGYNEKLFF.

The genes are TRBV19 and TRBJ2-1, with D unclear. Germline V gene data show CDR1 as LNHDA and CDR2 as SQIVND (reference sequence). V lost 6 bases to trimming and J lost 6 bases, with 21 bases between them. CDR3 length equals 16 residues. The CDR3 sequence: CASSADSAPGSNEQFF. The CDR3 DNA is TGTGCCAGTAGCGCCGACTCTGCCCCGGGTAGCAATGAGCAGTTCTTC.

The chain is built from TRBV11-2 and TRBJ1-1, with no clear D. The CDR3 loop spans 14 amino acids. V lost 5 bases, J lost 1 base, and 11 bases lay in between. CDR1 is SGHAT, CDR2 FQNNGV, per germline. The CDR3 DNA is TGTGCCAGCAGCCCGTGGACGGGGAACACTGAAGCTTTCTTT. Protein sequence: CASSPWTGNTEAFF.

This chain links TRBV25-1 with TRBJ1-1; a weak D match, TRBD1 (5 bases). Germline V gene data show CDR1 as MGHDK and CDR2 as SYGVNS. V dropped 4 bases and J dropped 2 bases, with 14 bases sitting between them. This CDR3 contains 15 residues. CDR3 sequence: CASSVYRPPNTEAFF. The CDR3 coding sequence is TGTGCCAGCAGTGTTTACAGGCCACCTAACACTGAAGCTTTCTTT.

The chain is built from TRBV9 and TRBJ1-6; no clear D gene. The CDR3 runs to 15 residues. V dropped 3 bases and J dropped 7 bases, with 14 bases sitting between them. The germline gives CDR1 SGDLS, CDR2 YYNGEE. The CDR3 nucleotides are TGTGCCAGCAGCGCCTGGGTTGGTTTCAATTCACCCCTCCACTTT. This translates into CASSAWVGFNSPLHF.

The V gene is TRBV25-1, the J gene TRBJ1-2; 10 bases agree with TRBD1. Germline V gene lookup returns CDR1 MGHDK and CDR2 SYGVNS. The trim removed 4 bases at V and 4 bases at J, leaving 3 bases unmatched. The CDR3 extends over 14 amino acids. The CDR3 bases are TGTGCCAGCAGTGGACAGGGGGCAGGCTATGGCTACACCTTC. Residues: CASSGQGAGYGYTF.

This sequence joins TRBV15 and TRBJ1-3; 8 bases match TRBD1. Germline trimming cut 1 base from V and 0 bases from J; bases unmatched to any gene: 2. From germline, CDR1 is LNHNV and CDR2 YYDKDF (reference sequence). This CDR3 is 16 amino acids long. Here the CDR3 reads CATSRADRGSGNTIYF. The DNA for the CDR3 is TGTGCCACCAGCAGAGCTGACAGGGGCTCTGGAAACACCATATATTTT.

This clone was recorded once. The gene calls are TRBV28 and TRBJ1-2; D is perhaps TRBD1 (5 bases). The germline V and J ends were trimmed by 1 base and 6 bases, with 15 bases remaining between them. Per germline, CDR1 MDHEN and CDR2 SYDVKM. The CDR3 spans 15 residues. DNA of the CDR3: TGTGCCAGCAGTTTATTTCTAGGGGCCGGGGATGGCTACACCTTC. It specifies CASSLFLGAGDGYTF.